A single TCR beta chain is shown here with its context. Its antigen is unknown. The germline and genes are mouse ones. The CDR3 extends 4 residues past the end of the read, so its final part is completed from the germline J gene. Sorting relied on CD4, CD8alpha, NKG2D, NKG2ACE and other markers applied to pooled cutaneous lymph node cells. The data stem from a study of CD8+ T cells in alopecia areata. Study-level information: The authors grafted skin from roughly 6-12-month-old C3H/HeJ donors with spontaneous alopecia onto roughly 6-10-week-old female C3H/HeJ mice. Study-wide findings and caveats: Mouse data revealed clearer TCR sharing than patient data did, a gap possibly tied to HLA. Clonality exceeded that of normal scalp in lesional scalp, most notably in alopecia totalis/universalis. Scalp samples also yield sequences from resident alphabeta T cells of normal skin.

RNA, once extracted, was reverse transcribed into cDNA for use as the sequencing template. Assay used: immunoSEQ multiplex PCR; TCRdb lists only in-frame clones, some missing. The sample contains 200,000 to 300,000 clones, none of them singletons. The V segment lost 6 bases and the J segment 0 bases; nucleotides outside the gene matches: 5. Germline values: CDR1 FNHDT, CDR2 SITEND (reference sequence). The CDR3 totals 16 residues. This chain uses TRBV19 with TRBJ2-2; TRBD2 agrees at 10 bases. The sequence came from a C3H/HeJ mouse with alopecia areata. The mice in this strain carry MHC haplotype H2-k. The source material was CD4+ T cells sorted from a lymph node. The CDR3 bases that were read are TGTGCCAGCACCCCTGGACTGGGGGCAAACACCGGG. It yields the protein CASTPGLGANTG. In full, the CDR3 reads CASTPGLGANTGQLYF.